The entry below describes one TCR beta chain. Its antigen is not known. This sample is drawn from a study of shared clonotypes between healthy human individuals. Study background: Three plates were used per donor for CD4 naive, three for CD4 memory, two for CD8 naive and one for CD8 memory.

Only in-frame clones appear in the TCRdb table, and some are missing; sequencing was by immunoSEQ multiplex PCR. Found here are about 680,000 clones, approximately 73% of them singletons; the top ten hold roughly 2%. The CDR3 length is 16 residues. V gave up 5 bases and J gave up 0 bases, with 13 bases separating them. In germline, CDR1 is MDHEN, CDR2 SYDVKM. Study results and caveats: Non-shared clonotypes showed lower generation probabilities than clonotypes common to all four donors.

Sequencing input: memory CD4+ T cells sorted from blood. Documented subset: CD45RA-negative fraction. The TCR originated in a woman aged 25 to 39 in good health. This chain joins TRBV28 and TRBJ2-2; D is perhaps TRBD2 (5 bases). This chain's CDR3 is CASSPGGSTNTGELFF. CDR3 in DNA: TGTGCCAGCAGTCCGGGCGGGTCTACGAACACCGGGGAGCTGTTTTTT.